The rows below give T cell receptor beta chains drawn from one sample of a study of technical replicates of blood from a handful of donors. Method: immunoSEQ multiplex PCR; TCRdb's copy keeps in-frame clones and lacks some. The sample consists of 70,000 to 85,000 clones, about 95% of them appearing once. Material: T cells isolated from PBMCs. The receptors stem from a human donor in good health. Both conserved end residues are part of each CDR3. D genes are given only for firm matches. Clone size appears in some rows only: once, few, many, or a class for an expanded clone.

>TRBJ1-2|NA|TRBV27|TRBD1
TGTGCCAGCAGTCAAAAGGGGGCCGGGGTGACCTACACCTTC
CASSQKGAGVTYTF
>TRBJ1-2|NA|TRBV14|NA
TGTGCCAGCAGCCAAGATCCGAAAGCCCCTCGGACCTTC
CASSQDPKAPRTF
>TRBJ2-1|NA|TRBV10-1|TRBD1
TGCGCCAGCAGTAGAGACAGGGGTAATGAGCAGTTCTTC
CASSRDRGNEQFF
>TRBJ2-1|NA|TRBV7-9|TRBD2
TGTGCCAGCAGCCGAGCGGGGTCGACCTACAATGAGCAGTTCTTC
CASSRAGSTYNEQFF
>TRBJ1-1|NA|TRBV30|TRBD1
TGTGCCTGGAGTCTCGGACAGGGGGACACTGAAGCTTTCTTT
CAWSLGQGDTEAFF
>TRBJ2-1|NA|TRBV5-1|TRBD2
TGCGCCAGCAGCTTGGTACTAGCGGCCTACAATGAGCAGTTCTTC
CASSLVLAAYNEQFF
>TRBJ1-5|NA|TRBV13|NA
TGTGCCAGCAGAAGGGGGTTTGATCAGCCCCAGCATTTT
CASRRGFDQPQHF
>TRBJ2-3|NA|TRBV15|TRBD2
TGTGCCACCAGCAGCGGGACTAGCAGCACAGATACGCAGTATTTT
CATSSGTSSTDTQYF
>TRBJ1-2|NA|TRBV4-2|NA
TGTGCCAGCAGCCAAGAACCAGAATTCTATGGCTACACCTTC
CASSQEPEFYGYTF
>TRBJ2-5|NA|TRBV13|NA
TGTGCCAGCAGCTTAGCGCAGGGATCCACGGAGACCCAGTACTTC
CASSLAQGSTETQYF
>TRBJ2-6|NA|TRBV29-1|TRBD2
TGCAGCGCGGGGGGAGGGTCTGGGGCCAACGTCCTGACTTTC
CSAGGGSGANVLTF
>TRBJ1-4|NA|TRBV7-8|NA
TGTGCCAGCAGCTTAGGGGGGGCTAATGAAAAACTGTTTTTT
CASSLGGANEKLFF
>TRBJ2-2|NA|TRBV11-3|NA
TGTGCCAGCAGCTTCCCAGGTGCCGGGGAGCTGTTTTTT
CASSFPGAGELFF
>TRBJ1-1|NA|TRBV11-2|TRBD1
TGTGCCAGCAGCATCGGGACAGAATTTGAAGCTTTCTTT
CASSIGTEFEAFF
>TRBJ1-1|NA|TRBV9|NA
TGTGCCAGCAGCGCGAAAAGAGGCACTGAAGCTTTCTTT
CASSAKRGTEAFF
>TRBJ2-3|NA|TRBV5-1|TRBD1
TGCGCCAGCAGCGTAACCGGGACAGGGTCAGATACGCAGTATTTT
CASSVTGTGSDTQYF
>TRBJ2-3|once|TRBV6-4|NA
TGTGCCAGCAGTGAAGCGCTAGCGTTCACAGATACGCAGTATTTT
CASSEALAFTDTQYF
>TRBJ2-1|NA|TRBV27|NA
TGTGCCAGCAGTTACAGCGGCAATGAGCAGTTCTTC
CASSYSGNEQFF
>TRBJ1-6|once|TRBV6-4|TRBD1
TGTGCCAGCAAAACCGACAGGGGTTCCAATTCACCCCTCCACTTT
CASKTDRGSNSPLHF
>TRBJ2-7|NA|TRBV29-1|NA
TGCAGCGTTGAAGCGGACTGGACAGACAACTACGAGCAGTACTTC
CSVEADWTDNYEQYF
>TRBJ2-3|NA|TRBV2|NA
TGTGCCAGCAAGAGTAAGTTCACAGATACGCAGTATTTT
CASKSKFTDTQYF
>TRBJ1-5|once|TRBV27|TRBD1
TGTGCCAGCAGTCCATACAGGGGCTATAGCAATCAGCCCCAGCATTTT
CASSPYRGYSNQPQHF
>TRBJ1-3|NA|TRBV5-1|NA
TGCGCCAGCAGCTTGGCGGGCGGAGGTAATGGAAACACCATATATTTT
CASSLAGGGNGNTIYF
>TRBJ2-5|NA|TRBV5-4|TRBD2
TGTGCCAGCAGCTTGGTTTTGCGGGGGAGCAAAGAGACCCAGTACTTC
CASSLVLRGSKETQYF
>TRBJ2-7|NA|TRBV5-3|NA
TGTGCCAGAAGCTTGAACCGCTCAGGGTGGCTTCGCGGCTGGATCTACGAGCAGTACTTC
CARSLNRSGWLRGWIYEQYF
>TRBJ2-3|NA|TRBV7-9|NA
TGTGCCAGCAGCTTAAAAGCCGCAGATACGCAGTATTTT
CASSLKAADTQYF
>TRBJ1-1|NA|TRBV5-4|NA
TGTGCCAGCAGCCCCAACAATCGGGGGTTGACTGAAGCTTTCTTT
CASSPNNRGLTEAFF
>TRBJ2-1|NA|TRBV6-5|TRBD2
TGTGCCAGCAGTTACGCGGGAGGCCCCTACAATGAGCAGTTCTTC
CASSYAGGPYNEQFF
>TRBJ2-5|NA|TRBV5-6|TRBD1
TGTGCCAGCAGCCCAAGTCCGGGACAGGGGCTACGCGGGTGGGAGACCCAGTACTTC
CASSPSPGQGLRGWETQYF
>TRBJ2-1|NA|TRBV19|TRBD2
TGTGCCAGTAGTGCTCTACTAGCGGGCGACCTTCTTTCTAGCTCCTACAATGAGCAGTTCTTC
CASSALLAGDLLSSSYNEQFF
>TRBJ2-7|NA|TRBV6-5|NA
TGTGCCAGCAGTGGCCAGGATGGTTCCTACGAGCAGTACTTC
CASSGQDGSYEQYF
>TRBJ2-7|NA|TRBV28|TRBD1
TGTGCCAGCACTCCAGGGGACAGGGTAGGCGAGCAGTACTTC
CASTPGDRVGEQYF
>TRBJ2-2|NA|TRBV2|TRBD1
TGTGCCAGCAGTTTGGACAGGGACATCACCGGGGAGCTGTTTTTT
CASSLDRDITGELFF
>TRBJ2-7|NA|TRBV4-1|NA
TGCGCCAGCAGCCAAGATTTACTCTCCGAGCAGTACTTC
CASSQDLLSEQYF
>TRBJ2-7|NA|TRBV27|TRBD2
TGTGCCAGTCGATCCATGGGGACTAGCGGGACAAAGCAGTACTTC
CASRSMGTSGTKQYF
>TRBJ2-1|NA|TRBV30|TRBD1
TGTGCCTGGAGCGCGGGACAGGGGGCCGGCGAGCAGTTCTTC
CAWSAGQGAGEQFF
>TRBJ2-7|NA|TRBV6-5|TRBD1
TGTGCCAGCAGTTACTCTTGGACAGGGGGAGCGGAGCAGTACTTC
CASSYSWTGGAEQYF
>TRBJ2-1|NA|TRBV7-8|TRBD2
TGTGCCAGCAGCTTAGGGTTTATGAGGAGCGGGAGAGAGAGTGATGAGCAGTTCTTC
CASSLGFMRSGRESDEQFF
>TRBJ1-1|NA|TRBV5-4|NA
TGTGCCAGCAGCTACAGGGCTTCGGGTGAAGCTTTCTTT
CASSYRASGEAFF